This entry lists 2 T cell receptor beta chains sequenced from one sample in a study of preoperative IRX-2 immunotherapy in early breast cancer. The protocol was immunoSEQ multiplex PCR, while the TCRdb copy is restricted to in-frame clones and leaves out a portion. Among around 34,000 clones listed, about 95% were seen once. Treatment denoted: preoperative locoregional IRX-2 cytokine immunotherapy. Sampling was carried out from a patient treated with IRX-2 immunotherapy. Receptor source: a human donor with breast cancer.

V usage is TRBV5-1 and J usage is TRBJ1-5, with D perhaps matching TRBD1 (6 bases). Germline assignment: CDR1 SGHRS and CDR2 YFSETQ. The CDR3 sequence is 13 residues long. Between the trimmed V and J ends, which lost 6 bases and 2 bases, there was a span of 9 bases. The CDR3 region is CASIPGGNQPQHF. CDR3 bases: TGCGCCAGCATCCCAGGGGGCAATCAGCCCCAGCATTTT. The whole variable domain, filled in from reference TRBV5-1 and TRBJ1-5, reads KAGVTQTPRYLIKTRGQQVTLSCSPISGHRSVSWYQQTPGQGLQFLFEYFSETQRNKGNFPGRFSGRQFSNSRSEMNVSTLELGDSALYLCASIPGGNQPQHFGDGTRLSIL.

The chain employs TRBV27 and TRBJ2-1, with 11 positions matching TRBD2. This CDR3 region has 16 residues. Germline V lookup: CDR1 MNHEY, CDR2 SMNVEV (reference sequence). The junction had 5 bases not matched to a gene; V was cut back by 3 bases and J by 4 bases. CDR3 DNA: TGTGCCAGCAGTTTCGGGACTAGCGGATTATACAATGAGCAGTTCTTC. Residues: CASSFGTSGLYNEQFF.